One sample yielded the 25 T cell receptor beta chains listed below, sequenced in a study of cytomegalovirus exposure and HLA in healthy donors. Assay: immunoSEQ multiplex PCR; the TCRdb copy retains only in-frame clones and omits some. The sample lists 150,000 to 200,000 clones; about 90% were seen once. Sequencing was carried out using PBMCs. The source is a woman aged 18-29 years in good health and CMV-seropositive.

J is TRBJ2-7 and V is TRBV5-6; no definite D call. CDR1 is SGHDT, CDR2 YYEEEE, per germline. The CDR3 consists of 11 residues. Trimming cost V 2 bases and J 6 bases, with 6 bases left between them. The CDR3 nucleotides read TGTGCCAGCAGCTTTCGAGCCGAGCAGTACTTC. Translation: CASSFRAEQYF.

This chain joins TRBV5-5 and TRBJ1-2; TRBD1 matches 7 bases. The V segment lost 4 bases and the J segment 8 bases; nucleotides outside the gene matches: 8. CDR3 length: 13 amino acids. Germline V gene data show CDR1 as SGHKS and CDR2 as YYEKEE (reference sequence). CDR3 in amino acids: CASSPTGNYGYTF. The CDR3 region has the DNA TGTGCCAGCAGCCCGACAGGGAATTACGGCTACACCTTC. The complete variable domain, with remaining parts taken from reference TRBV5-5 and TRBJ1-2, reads DAGVTQSPTHLIKTRGQQVTLRCSPISGHKSVSWYQQVLGQGPQFIFQYYEKEERGRGNFPDRFSARQFPNYSSELNVNALLLGDSALYLCASSPTGNYGYTFGSGTRLTVV.

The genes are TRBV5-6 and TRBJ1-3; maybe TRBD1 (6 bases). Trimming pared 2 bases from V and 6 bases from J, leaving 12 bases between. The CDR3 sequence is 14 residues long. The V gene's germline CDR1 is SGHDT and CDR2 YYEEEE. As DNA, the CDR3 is TGTGCCAGCAGCTTACAGGGTATCCTAAACACCATATATTTT. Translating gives CASSLQGILNTIYF.

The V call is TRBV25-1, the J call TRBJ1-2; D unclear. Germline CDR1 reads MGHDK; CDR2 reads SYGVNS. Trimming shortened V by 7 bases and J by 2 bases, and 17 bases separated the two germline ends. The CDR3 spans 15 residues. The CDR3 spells CASIQDGDRNYGYTF. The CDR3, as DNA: TGTGCCAGCATCCAAGACGGGGATCGCAACTATGGCTACACCTTC.

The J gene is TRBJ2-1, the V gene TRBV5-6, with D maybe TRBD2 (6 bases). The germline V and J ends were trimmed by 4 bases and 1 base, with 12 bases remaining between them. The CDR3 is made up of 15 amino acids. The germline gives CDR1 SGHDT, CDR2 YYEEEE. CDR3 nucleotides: TGTGCCAGCAGCCCCGGGACTCCTTCCTACAATGAGCAGTTCTTC. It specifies CASSPGTPSYNEQFF.

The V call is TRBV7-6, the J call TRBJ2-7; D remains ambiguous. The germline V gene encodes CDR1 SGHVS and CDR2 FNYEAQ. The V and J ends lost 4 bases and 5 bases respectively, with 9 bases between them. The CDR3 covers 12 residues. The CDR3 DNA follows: TGTGCCAGCAGCTCAACTTCGGACGAGCAGTACTTC. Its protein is CASSSTSDEQYF.

CDR3 nucleotide sequence: TGTGCCAGCAGCCGACAGGGGGTGGCGGACGAGCAGTACTTC. Translated, it gives CASSRQGVADEQYF. V is TRBV5-4 and J is TRBJ2-7; 9 nucleotides line up with TRBD1. The CDR3 totals 14 residues. With V trimmed by 4 bases and J by 5 bases, 7 bases remained unmatched. Germline CDR1 SGHNT, CDR2 YYREEE (reference sequence).

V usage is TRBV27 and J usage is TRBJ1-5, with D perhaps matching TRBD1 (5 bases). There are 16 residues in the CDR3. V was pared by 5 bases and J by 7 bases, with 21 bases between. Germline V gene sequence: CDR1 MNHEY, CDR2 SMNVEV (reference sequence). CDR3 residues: CASSHGPGRGSQPQHF. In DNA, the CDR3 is TGTGCCAGCAGTCACGGCCCAGGGCGCGGGAGCCAGCCCCAGCATTTT.

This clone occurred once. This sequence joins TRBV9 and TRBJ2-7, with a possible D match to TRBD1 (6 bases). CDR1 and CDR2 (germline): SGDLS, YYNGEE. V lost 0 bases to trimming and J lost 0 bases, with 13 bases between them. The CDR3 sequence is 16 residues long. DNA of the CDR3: TGTGCCAGCAGCGTAGATTCTGGGGACACCTCCTACGAGCAGTACTTC. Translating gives CASSVDSGDTSYEQYF.

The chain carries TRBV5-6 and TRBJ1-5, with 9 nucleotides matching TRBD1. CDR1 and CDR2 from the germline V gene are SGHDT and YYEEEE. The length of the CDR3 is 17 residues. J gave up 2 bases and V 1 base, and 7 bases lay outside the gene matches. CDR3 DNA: TGTGCCAGCAGCTTGAGAGGGACAGGGTTAGGCAATCAGCCCCAGCATTTT. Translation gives CASSLRGTGLGNQPQHF.

The CDR3 coding sequence is TGTGCCAGCTCACAGGGCCAGGGGCAGGGCGAGCAGTACTTC. Amino acid sequence: CASSQGQGQGEQYF. The J gene is TRBJ2-7, the V gene TRBV18, with D maybe TRBD1 (6 bases). Trimming pared 4 bases from V and 6 bases from J, leaving 16 bases between. The CDR3 is 14 amino acids. The germline gives CDR1 KGHSH, CDR2 LQKENI.

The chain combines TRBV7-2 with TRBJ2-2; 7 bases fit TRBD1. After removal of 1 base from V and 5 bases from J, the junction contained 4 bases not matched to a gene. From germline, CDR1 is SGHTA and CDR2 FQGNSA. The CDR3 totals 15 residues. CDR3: CASSLDRGRTGELFF. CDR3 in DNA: TGTGCCAGCAGCTTAGATAGGGGGCGGACCGGGGAGCTGTTTTTT.

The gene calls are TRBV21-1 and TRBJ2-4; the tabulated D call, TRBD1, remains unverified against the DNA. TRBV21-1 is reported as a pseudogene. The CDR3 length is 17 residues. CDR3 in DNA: TGTGCCAGCAGCAATCCCCCATTAGTTGGGGGCCAAAACATTCAGTACTTC. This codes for CASSNPPLVGGQNIQYF.

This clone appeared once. CDR3 sequence (DNA): TGTGCCAGCAGCCGCTCTAGCGGTTCAGATACGCAGTATTTT. Protein sequence: CASSRSSGSDTQYF. The chain joins TRBV7-2 to TRBJ2-3, with 7 bases fitting TRBD2. Germline assignment: CDR1 SGHTA and CDR2 FQGNSA. V shed 5 bases, J shed 4 bases, and the junction held 6 bases outside the gene matches. The CDR3 is 14 amino acids.

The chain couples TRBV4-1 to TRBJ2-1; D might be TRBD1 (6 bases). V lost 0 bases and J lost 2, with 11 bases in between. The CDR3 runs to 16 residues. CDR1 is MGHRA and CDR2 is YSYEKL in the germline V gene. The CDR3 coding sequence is TGCGCCAGCAGCCAAGAATGGGCAGGGGCCTACAATGAGCAGTTCTTC. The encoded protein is CASSQEWAGAYNEQFF.

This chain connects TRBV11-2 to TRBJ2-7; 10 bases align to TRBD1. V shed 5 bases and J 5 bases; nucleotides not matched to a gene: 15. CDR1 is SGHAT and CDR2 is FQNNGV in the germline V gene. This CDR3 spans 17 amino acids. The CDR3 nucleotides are TGTGCCAGCAGCCCCCCGGGAGACAGGGGGCTTACCCACGAGCAGTACTTC. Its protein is CASSPPGDRGLTHEQYF.

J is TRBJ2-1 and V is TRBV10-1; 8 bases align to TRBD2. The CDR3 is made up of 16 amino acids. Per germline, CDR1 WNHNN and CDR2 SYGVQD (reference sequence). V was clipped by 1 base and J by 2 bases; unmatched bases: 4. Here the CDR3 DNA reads TGCGCCAGCAGTGAGTGGGTAGCGGGGACCTACAATGAGCAGTTCTTC. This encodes CASSEWVAGTYNEQFF.

The CDR3 protein is CASSQEVAGGRAGELFF. DNA for the CDR3: TGTGCCAGCAGCCAAGAAGTTGCAGGGGGAAGGGCCGGGGAGCTGTTTTTT. This sequence joins TRBV4-2 and TRBJ2-2, with TRBD1 identical over 7 bases. CDR1 is LGHNA, CDR2 YNFKEQ, per germline. The CDR3 spans 17 residues. The ends lost 0 bases at V and 6 bases at J; junction bases unmatched: 10.

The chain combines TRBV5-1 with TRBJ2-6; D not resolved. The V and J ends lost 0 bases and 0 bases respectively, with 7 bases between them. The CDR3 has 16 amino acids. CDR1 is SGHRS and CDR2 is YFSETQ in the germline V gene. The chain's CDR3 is CASSLEPRSGANVLTF. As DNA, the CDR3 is TGCGCCAGCAGCTTGGAGCCCCGCTCTGGGGCCAACGTCCTGACTTTC. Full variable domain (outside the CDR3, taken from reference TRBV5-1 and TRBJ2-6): KAGVTQTPRYLIKTRGQQVTLSCSPISGHRSVSWYQQTPGQGLQFLFEYFSETQRNKGNFPGRFSGRQFSNSRSEMNVSTLELGDSALYLCASSLEPRSGANVLTFGAGSRLTVL.

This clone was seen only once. The CDR3: CASSLGFGALETQYF. CDR3 nucleotides: TGTGCCAGCAGCTTAGGATTTGGGGCTCTGGAGACCCAGTACTTC. V and J are TRBV11-2 and TRBJ2-5; weak D call: TRBD1 (5 bases). This CDR3 is built from 15 residues. The ends were cut back, 1 base at V and 5 bases at J, with 14 bases in the middle. Looked up from germline, CDR1 is SGHAT and CDR2 is FQNNGV.

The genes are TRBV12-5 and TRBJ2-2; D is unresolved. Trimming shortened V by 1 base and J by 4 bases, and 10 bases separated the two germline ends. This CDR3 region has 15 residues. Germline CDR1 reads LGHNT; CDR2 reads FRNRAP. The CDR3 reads CASGLDLGSTGELFF. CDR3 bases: TGTGCTAGTGGTTTGGACCTGGGCAGCACCGGGGAGCTGTTTTTT.

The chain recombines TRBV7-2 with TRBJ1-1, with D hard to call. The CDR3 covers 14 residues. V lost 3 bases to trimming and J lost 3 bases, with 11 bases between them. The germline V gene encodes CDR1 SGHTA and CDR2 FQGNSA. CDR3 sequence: CASSFGGVDTEAFF. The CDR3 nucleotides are TGTGCCAGCAGCTTTGGAGGTGTAGACACTGAAGCTTTCTTT.

CDR3 in amino acids: CASRAGELGQPQHF. The CDR3 DNA reads TGTGCCAGCAGGGCAGGGGAACTAGGTCAGCCCCAGCATTTT. The genes are TRBV6-7 and TRBJ1-5, with D perhaps matching TRBD1 (6 bases). TRBV6-7 is reported as an ORF; its role is uncertain. V was cut by 6 bases and J by 6 bases, with 15 bases left in between. The CDR3 extends over 14 amino acids.

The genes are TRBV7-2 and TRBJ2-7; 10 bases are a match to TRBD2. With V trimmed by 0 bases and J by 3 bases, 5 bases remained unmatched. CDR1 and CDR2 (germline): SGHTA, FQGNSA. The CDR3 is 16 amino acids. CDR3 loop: CASSLAIASGSYEQYF. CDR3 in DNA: TGTGCCAGCAGCTTAGCGATCGCTAGCGGGAGCTACGAGCAGTACTTC.

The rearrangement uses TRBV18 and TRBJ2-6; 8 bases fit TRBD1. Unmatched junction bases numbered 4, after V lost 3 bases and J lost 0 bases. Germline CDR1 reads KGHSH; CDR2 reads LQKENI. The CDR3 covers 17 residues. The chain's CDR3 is CASSPGQGSSGANVLTF. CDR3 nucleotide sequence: TGTGCCAGCTCACCCGGACAGGGTAGCTCTGGGGCCAACGTCCTGACTTTC.